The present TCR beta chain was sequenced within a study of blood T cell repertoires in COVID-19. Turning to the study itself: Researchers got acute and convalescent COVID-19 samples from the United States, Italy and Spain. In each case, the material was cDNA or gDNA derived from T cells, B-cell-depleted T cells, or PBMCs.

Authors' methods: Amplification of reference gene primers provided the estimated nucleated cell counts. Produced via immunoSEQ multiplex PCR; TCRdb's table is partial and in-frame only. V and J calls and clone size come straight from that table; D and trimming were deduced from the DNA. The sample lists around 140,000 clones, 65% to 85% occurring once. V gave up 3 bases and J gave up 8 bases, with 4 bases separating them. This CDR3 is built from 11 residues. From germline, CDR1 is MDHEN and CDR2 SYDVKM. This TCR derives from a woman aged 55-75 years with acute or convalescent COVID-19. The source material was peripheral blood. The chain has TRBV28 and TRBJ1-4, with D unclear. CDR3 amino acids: CASSFEEKLFF. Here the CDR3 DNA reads TGTGCCAGCAGTTTCGAGGAAAAACTGTTTTTT.